The entry below describes one T cell receptor (beta chain). The target antigen is unknown. One end of the junction varies from germline; a read error may be responsible. Sequencing used immunoSEQ multiplex PCR; TCRdb keeps in-frame clones, though not all of them. The data contain 150,000 to 200,000 clones, over 70% of them singletons. Germline V gives CDR1 SQVTM, CDR2 ANQGSEA. This CDR3 is 12 amino acids long. This entry comes from a study of T cell responses to AZD1222 COVID-19 vaccine. Study observations and caveats: Regions 160-218 and 743-854 held dominance among vaccine-associated CD4 TCRs, which spanned spike. Repertoire collection took place solely once the T cell response had peaked. Recipients of AZD1222 seropositive at baseline numbered only five or six.

The specimen was peripheral blood, collected on day 0 of MenACWY control vaccination. This chain connects TRBV29-1 to TRBJ2-1; D is unresolved. The sequence came from an adult in good health. CDR3 residues: CSVEDLVGEQLF. Written as DNA, the CDR3 is TGCAGCGTTGAAGATCTCGTGGGTGAGCAGCTCTTC.